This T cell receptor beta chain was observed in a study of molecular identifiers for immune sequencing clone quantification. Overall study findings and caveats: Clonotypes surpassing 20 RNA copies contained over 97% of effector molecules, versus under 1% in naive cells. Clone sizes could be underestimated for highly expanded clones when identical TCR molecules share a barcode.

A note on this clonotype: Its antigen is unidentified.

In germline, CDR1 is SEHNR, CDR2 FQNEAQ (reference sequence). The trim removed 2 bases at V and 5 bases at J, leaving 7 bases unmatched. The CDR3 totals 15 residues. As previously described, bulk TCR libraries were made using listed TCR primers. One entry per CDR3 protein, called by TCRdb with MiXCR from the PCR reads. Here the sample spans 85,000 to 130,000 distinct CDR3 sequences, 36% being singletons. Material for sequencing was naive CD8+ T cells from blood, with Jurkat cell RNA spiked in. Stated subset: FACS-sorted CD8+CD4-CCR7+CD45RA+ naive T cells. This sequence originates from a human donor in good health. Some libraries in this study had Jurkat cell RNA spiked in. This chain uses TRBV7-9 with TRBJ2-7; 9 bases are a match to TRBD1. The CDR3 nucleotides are TGTGCCAGCAGCTTACGACAGACAGGGGGGGACGAGCAGTACTTC. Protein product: CASSLRQTGGDEQYF. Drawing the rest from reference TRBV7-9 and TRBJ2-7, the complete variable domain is DTGVSQNPRHKITKRGQNVTFRCDPISEHNRLYWYRQTLGQGPEFLTYFQNEAQLEKSRLLSDRFSAERPKGSFSTLEIQRTEQGDSAMYLCASSLRQTGGDEQYFGPGTRLTVT.